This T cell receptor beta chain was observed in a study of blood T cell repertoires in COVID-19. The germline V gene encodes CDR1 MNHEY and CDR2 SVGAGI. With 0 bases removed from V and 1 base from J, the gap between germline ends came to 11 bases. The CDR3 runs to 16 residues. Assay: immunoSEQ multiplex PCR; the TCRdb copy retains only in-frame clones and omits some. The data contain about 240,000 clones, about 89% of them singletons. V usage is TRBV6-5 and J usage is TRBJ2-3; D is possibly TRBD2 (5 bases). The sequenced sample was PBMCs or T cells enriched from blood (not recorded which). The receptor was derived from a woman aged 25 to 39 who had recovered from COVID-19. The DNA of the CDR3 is TGTGCCAGCAGTTACTCGGGCCGGGAAGGCACAGATACGCAGTATTTT. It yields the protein CASSYSGREGTDTQYF.